Each of the 11 T cell receptor beta chains below was sequenced from the same sample in a study of blood T cell repertoires in COVID-19 (dated by TCRdb to about 2020). The library was produced with the immunoSEQ multiplex PCR assay. In its TCRdb copy, this immuneACCESS table keeps in-frame sequences only and misses some clones. Where compared with another copy, unresolved V genes explain less than half of these, and the others have no known cause. In all, the sample holds fewer than 100,000 clones, and around four fifths of those were seen once. Of the sample, 25% to 30% is held by the ten largest clones. Sequenced material: peripheral blood. The receptor source for this set is a human donor in a cohort sampled during active COVID-19.

The V call is TRBV7-9, the J call TRBJ2-7; TRBD1 agrees at 9 bases. Germline loops: CDR1 SEHNR, CDR2 FQNEAQ (reference sequence). The CDR3 is 12 residues long. Unmatched junction bases numbered 8, after V lost 5 bases and J lost 12 bases. CDR3 sequence: CASSLPGQGLYF. The CDR3 nucleotides read TGTGCCAGCAGCCTCCCTGGACAGGGGCTGTACTTC.

This rearrangement joins TRBV7-9 to TRBJ1-6; no clear D gene. Germline V gene data show CDR1 as SEHNR and CDR2 as FQNEAQ (reference sequence). This CDR3 is built from 11 residues. Trimming took off 5 bases at V and 7 bases at J, with 3 bases between the two ends. CDR3: CASSLNSPLHF. The CDR3 DNA sequence: TGTGCCAGCAGCCTCAATTCACCCCTCCACTTT.

The V call is TRBV10-1, the J call TRBJ1-4; D is uncertain. Trimming removed 0 bases from V and 8 bases from J, with 13 bases in between. In germline, CDR1 is WNHNN, CDR2 SYGVQD (reference sequence). The CDR3 contains 15 residues. CDR3 loop: CASSESARSLEKLFF. The CDR3 nucleotides read TGCGCCAGCAGTGAGTCGGCCAGGTCCTTGGAAAAACTGTTTTTT.

The chain couples TRBV5-1 to TRBJ2-1; 8 bases fit TRBD1. Unmatched junction bases numbered 7, after V lost 4 bases and J lost 7 bases. CDR1 and CDR2 (germline): SGHRS, YFSETQ. CDR3 length: 14 residues. The CDR3: CASSTGQAGNEQFF. In nucleotides, the CDR3 is TGCGCCAGCAGCACGGGACAGGCGGGGAATGAGCAGTTCTTC.

The table lists this clone with a few counts. The rearrangement joins TRBV11-2 to TRBJ1-1; D remains unclear. V lost 1 base to trimming and J lost 4 bases, with 10 bases between them. The germline gives CDR1 SGHAT, CDR2 FQNNGV. The CDR3 sequence is 14 residues long. DNA of the CDR3: TGTGCCAGCAGCTTAGGAGGCCTGAGCACTGAAGCTTTCTTT. Its protein product is CASSLGGLSTEAFF.

The V and J genes are TRBV3-1 (or the pseudogene TRBV3-2) and TRBJ2-3; the D gene is possibly TRBD1 (6 bases). The germline V gene encodes CDR1 LGHDT and CDR2 YNNKEL (reference sequence). V lost 0 bases and J 5 bases, leaving 6 bases between the germline ends. This CDR3 is built from 13 residues. CDR3 sequence: CASSQEGGDTQYF. The CDR3 region has the DNA TGTGCCAGCAGCCAAGAAGGGGGAGATACGCAGTATTTT.

The chain recombines TRBV5-6 with TRBJ1-4; TRBD1 agrees at 9 bases. The CDR3 sequence is 17 residues long. CDR1 and CDR2 from the germline V gene are SGHDT and YYEEEE. Losses at the gene ends were 3 bases for V and 3 bases for J; bases not matched to a gene: 9. In DNA form, the CDR3 reads TGTGCCAGCAGCTCCGGGACAGGGAAGACGGCTAATGAAAAACTGTTTTTT. This translates into CASSSGTGKTANEKLFF.

The chain has TRBV21-1 and TRBJ2-7; the DNA was not compared with TRBD1, the D call given in the table. TRBV21-1 is described as a pseudogene. The CDR3 length is 18 residues. The CDR3 sequence: CASSGSTNDRGSTYEQYF. CDR3 DNA sequence: TGTGCCAGCAGCGGGAGTACCAACGACAGGGGTTCAACCTACGAGCAGTACTTC.

The J gene is TRBJ2-1, the V gene TRBV5-1; weak D call: TRBD2 (6 bases). Germline V CDR1 and CDR2: SGHRS, YFSETQ. V was cut by 1 base and J by 4 bases, with 9 bases left in between. This CDR3 is 14 amino acids long. The CDR3 DNA reads as TGCGCCAGCAGCTTGCGGCGGGGTTACAATGAGCAGTTCTTC. Protein product: CASSLRRGYNEQFF. Drawing the rest from reference TRBV5-1 and TRBJ2-1, the complete variable domain is KAGVTQTPRYLIKTRGQQVTLSCSPISGHRSVSWYQQTPGQGLQFLFEYFSETQRNKGNFPGRFSGRQFSNSRSEMNVSTLELGDSALYLCASSLRRGYNEQFFGPGTRLTVL.

The chain joins TRBV7-3 to TRBJ2-3; a possible D gene is TRBD2 (5 bases). Trimming stripped 5 bases from V and 8 bases from J, with 14 bases between. CDR1 and CDR2 (germline): SGHTA, FQGTGA. This CDR3 is 13 amino acids long. As DNA, the CDR3 is TGTGCCAGCAGCCCTATCCCCGCGGGTACGCAGTATTTT. This codes for CASSPIPAGTQYF.

This rearrangement joins TRBV6-1 to TRBJ1-1; maybe TRBD1 (5 bases). Trimming pared 3 bases from V and 1 base from J, leaving 12 bases between. Germline V gene data show CDR1 as MNHNS and CDR2 as SASEGT. This CDR3 has 15 amino acids. CDR3 sequence: CASSDKARGNTEAFF. The CDR3 bases are TGTGCCAGCAGTGATAAAGCTAGGGGGAACACTGAAGCTTTCTTT.